Shown below are 13 T cell receptor beta chains from a single sample sequenced in a study of blood T cell repertoires in COVID-19. Sequencing was performed with immunoSEQ multiplex PCR; in TCRdb, only in-frame clones are kept and a portion is missing. The sample records roughly 190,000 clones, about 86% being singletons. Sequenced material: peripheral blood. The origin of the receptors is a man aged 25 to 40 with active or convalescent COVID-19.

The genes are TRBV5-1 and TRBJ1-1; maybe TRBD1 (6 bases). Deletions cut 0 bases from V and 1 base from J, with 10 bases between. The CDR3 is made up of 15 amino acids. Germline lookup yields CDR1 SGHRS and CDR2 YFSETQ. For the CDR3, the DNA is TGCGCCAGCAGCTTGGCAGGGGCGGGGAACACTGAAGCTTTCTTT. Translating it yields CASSLAGAGNTEAFF.

The V gene is TRBV6-5, the J gene TRBJ1-3; TRBD1 is a possible D gene (6 bases). CDR1 is MNHEY and CDR2 is SVGAGI in the germline V gene. This CDR3 comprises 14 residues. The V and J ends lost 7 bases and 0 bases respectively, with 10 bases between them. CDR3 in DNA: TGTGCCAGCAAAGGGGGGGACTCTGGAAACACCATATATTTT. It is translated as CASKGGDSGNTIYF.

The V gene is TRBV15, the J gene TRBJ2-7; TRBD2 is a possible D gene (6 bases). V gave up 8 bases and J gave up 4 bases, with 15 bases separating them. The CDR3 spans 13 residues. The germline gives CDR1 LNHNV, CDR2 YYDKDF (reference sequence). This CDR3 is CATHTRGSYEQYV. CDR3 sequence (DNA): TGTGCCACCCATACGCGGGGATCGTACGAGCAGTACGTC.

The rearrangement links TRBV5-1 to TRBJ2-3; D gene uncertain. The CDR3 sequence is 14 residues long. The germline gives CDR1 SGHRS, CDR2 YFSETQ. V shed 0 bases and J shed 0 bases, with 5 bases lying between them. CDR3 residues: CASSLDRSTDTQYF. The CDR3 DNA reads as TGCGCCAGCAGCTTGGACCGGAGCACAGATACGCAGTATTTT.

This chain's CDR3 is CASSTGTALRDTEAFF. CDR3 bases: TGTGCCAGCAGTACGGGGACAGCTTTGAGGGACACTGAAGCTTTCTTT. This chain joins TRBV6-2 or TRBV6-3 and TRBJ1-1, with 7 positions matching TRBD1. The CDR3 contains 16 residues. Unmatched junction bases numbered 12, after V lost 5 bases and J lost 3 bases. CDR1 MNHEY and CDR2 SVGEGT come from the germline V gene.

This chain links TRBV2 with TRBJ1-2; D is ambiguous. Trimming removed 0 bases at V and 5 bases at J, with 7 bases between. CDR1 is SNHLY and CDR2 is FYNNEI in the germline V gene. This CDR3 is built from 13 residues. The CDR3 loop reads CASSEARVYGYTF. The DNA of the CDR3 is TGTGCCAGCAGTGAAGCGAGGGTATATGGCTACACCTTC. Variable domain in full (rest from reference TRBV2 and TRBJ1-2): EPEVTQTPSHQVTQMGQEVILRCVPISNHLYFYWYRQILGQKVEFLVSFYNNEISEKSEIFDDQFSVERPDGSNFTLKIRSTKLEDSAMYFCASSEARVYGYTFGSGTRLTVV.

The sample holds a few counts of this clone. This sequence joins TRBV6-5 and TRBJ2-1, with 9 bases lining up with TRBD2. This CDR3 region has 13 residues. Germline V lookup: CDR1 MNHEY, CDR2 SVGAGI. With V trimmed by 8 bases and J by 2 bases, 1 base remained unmatched. CDR3 DNA sequence: TGTGCCAGCTCTAGCGGGGCCTACAATGAGCAGTTCTTC. This encodes CASSSGAYNEQFF.

The rearrangement links TRBV28 to TRBJ1-2; the match to TRBD1 covers 8 bases. The CDR3 loop spans 14 amino acids. Germline V CDR1 and CDR2: MDHEN, SYDVKM. The V gene end was trimmed by 2 bases and the J gene end by 5 bases; junction bases not matched to a gene: 4. DNA of the CDR3: TGTGCCAGCAGTTTAGGCAGGGGGCAATATGGCTACACCTTC. Translated: CASSLGRGQYGYTF.

The chain combines TRBV5-4 with TRBJ2-3; 7 bases are a match to TRBD1. Germline CDR1 and CDR2: SGHNT and YYREEE (reference sequence). J was trimmed by 10 bases and V by 3 bases; bases with no gene match: 8. This CDR3 is 13 amino acids long. CDR3 protein: CASSSQGSEAQYF. CDR3 sequence (DNA): TGTGCCAGCAGCTCACAGGGGAGTGAAGCGCAGTATTTT.

The J gene is TRBJ2-2, the V gene TRBV4-1; TRBD1 agrees at 8 bases. CDR3 length equals 14 residues. Germline values: CDR1 MGHRA, CDR2 YSYEKL. V lost 9 bases to trimming and J lost 1 base; unmatched junction nucleotides: 4. The CDR3, as DNA: TGCGCCAGTTCGGACAGGGAGAACACCGGGGAGCTGTTTTTT. This sequence encodes CASSDRENTGELFF.

V gene TRBV6-4 combines with J gene TRBJ1-1; no firm D call. Trimming left V 4 bases short and J 1 base short, with 10 bases between. This CDR3 has 14 amino acids. Germline V lookup: CDR1 MRHNA, CDR2 SNTAGT. This CDR3 reads CASSAVGGNTEAFF. CDR3 nucleotides: TGTGCCAGCAGTGCGGTAGGCGGGAACACTGAAGCTTTCTTT.

The chain combines TRBV5-1 with TRBJ2-5, with 12 bases aligning to TRBD1. This CDR3 spans 15 amino acids. Trimming took 2 bases from V and 5 from J; bases not matched to a gene: 4. The V gene's germline CDR1 is SGHRS and CDR2 YFSETQ. CDR3 nucleotide sequence: TGCGCCAGCAGCTTAGGGACAGGGGGCTGGGAGACCCAGTACTTC. This encodes CASSLGTGGWETQYF.

The rearrangement joins TRBV5-5 to TRBJ2-2; D is ambiguous. This CDR3 spans 14 amino acids. V shed 0 bases and J shed 5 bases, with 8 bases lying between them. Germline V gene sequence: CDR1 SGHKS, CDR2 YYEKEE (reference sequence). In DNA form, the CDR3 reads TGTGCCAGCAGCTTGGCGGGTAAAACCGGGGAGCTGTTTTTT. Its protein is CASSLAGKTGELFF.